The 8 T cell receptor beta chains below were found in one sample sequenced in a study of shared clonotypes between healthy human individuals. The protocol was immunoSEQ multiplex PCR, while the TCRdb copy is restricted to in-frame clones and leaves out a portion. Of 2 million or so clones in the sample, roughly 94% were seen once. Sequenced input: naive CD4+ T cells sorted from blood. Indicated subset: CD45RA+ positively selected. All receptors derive from a man younger than 35 in good health.

The gene calls are TRBV7-9 and TRBJ1-2; D is perhaps TRBD1 (5 bases). The CDR3 has 13 residues. Germline V gene data show CDR1 as SEHNR and CDR2 as FQNEAQ (reference sequence). With 5 bases removed from V and 4 bases from J, the gap between germline ends came to 11 bases. The CDR3 DNA is TGTGCCAGCAGCCCCGGGGGTCGCTATGGCTACACCTTC. Translation: CASSPGGRYGYTF. The complete variable domain, with remaining parts taken from reference TRBV7-9 and TRBJ1-2, reads DTGVSQNPRHKITKRGQNVTFRCDPISEHNRLYWYRQTLGQGPEFLTYFQNEAQLEKSRLLSDRFSAERPKGSFSTLEIQRTEQGDSAMYLCASSPGGRYGYTFGSGTRLTVV.

This chain uses TRBV19 with TRBJ2-7; tentatively, D is TRBD2 (5 bases). V lost 4 bases and J lost 0, with 7 bases in between. This CDR3 is built from 13 residues. The germline V gene encodes CDR1 LNHDA and CDR2 SQIVND (reference sequence). The CDR3 spells CASSKAASYEQYF. CDR3 coding DNA: TGTGCCAGTAGTAAAGCGGCCTCCTACGAGCAGTACTTC.

This clone was counted once. The chain couples TRBV9 to TRBJ2-2, with D uncertain. The germline CDR1 and CDR2 sequences are SGDLS and YYNGEE. The V end lost 1 base, the J end lost 6 bases, and 7 bases lay between the germline ends. The CDR3 contains 13 residues. CDR3 in amino acids: CASSVLGPGELFF. As DNA, the CDR3 is TGTGCCAGCAGCGTATTAGGCCCCGGGGAGCTGTTTTTT. Together with reference TRBV9 and TRBJ2-2, the CDR3 gives the full variable domain: DSGVTQTPKHLITATGQRVTLRCSPRSGDLSVYWYQQSLDQGLQFLIQYYNGEERAKGNILERFSAQQFPDLHSELNLSSLELGDSALYFCASSVLGPGELFFGEGSRLTVL.

The chain recombines TRBV7-9 with TRBJ1-5; D might be TRBD1 (6 bases). This CDR3 is built from 15 residues. Trimming took off 4 bases at V and 4 bases at J, with 14 bases between the two ends. Germline-derived CDR1 and CDR2 are SEHNR and FQNEAQ (reference sequence). This chain's CDR3 is CASSSGESGNQPQHF. The DNA of the CDR3 is TGTGCCAGCAGCTCAGGGGAGAGCGGGAATCAGCCCCAGCATTTT.

The chain employs TRBV19 and TRBJ1-4; D possibly corresponds to TRBD1 (6 bases). CDR3 length: 14 residues. Germline assignment: CDR1 LNHDA and CDR2 SQIVND (reference sequence). Trimming stripped 4 bases from V and 6 bases from J, with 12 bases between. CDR3 sequence reads: CASSRQGYYEKLFF. In nucleotides, the CDR3 is TGTGCCAGTAGTAGGCAGGGGTATTATGAAAAACTGTTTTTT.

With regard to this clone: A clone one base away is much larger, so this may be a read error. This chain joins TRBV11-2 and TRBJ2-7, with D possibly being TRBD1 (6 bases). The CDR3 is 12 residues long. The germline V gene has CDR1 SGHAT and CDR2 FQNNGV. V lost 4 bases and J 3 bases, leaving 7 bases between the germline ends. The CDR3 reads CASSSGVYEQYF. Here the CDR3 DNA reads TGTGCCAGCAGCTCAGGGGTCTACGAGCAGTACTTC.

V and J are TRBV12-5 and TRBJ2-5, with TRBD1 as a possible D gene (5 bases). CDR1 and CDR2 (germline): LGHNT, FRNRAP. CDR3 size: 18 residues. The V and J ends lost 0 bases and 0 bases respectively, with 17 bases between them. CDR3 sequence (DNA): TGTGCTAGTGGTTTGGTGGATCTCGTGGACACGGACCAAGAGACCCAGTACTTC. This codes for CASGLVDLVDTDQETQYF. Full variable domain (remainder filled in from reference TRBV12-5 and TRBJ2-5): DARVTQTPRHKVTEMGQEVTMRCQPILGHNTVFWYRQTMMQGLELLAYFRNRAPLDDSGMPKDRFSAEMPDATLATLKIQPSEPRDSAVYFCASGLVDLVDTDQETQYFGPGTRLLVL.

Remarks on this clone: This could be a read error, since a much larger clone is one nucleotide away. The chain has TRBV7-9 and TRBJ1-5, with unresolved D. Germline CDR1 is SEHNR and CDR2 is FQNEAQ (reference sequence). This CDR3 contains 12 residues. Trimming left V 1 base short and J 6 bases short, with 4 bases between. The DNA of the CDR3 is TGTGCCAGCAGCTTAGTGGTTCAGCCCCAGCATTTT. As protein: CASSLVVQPQHF.